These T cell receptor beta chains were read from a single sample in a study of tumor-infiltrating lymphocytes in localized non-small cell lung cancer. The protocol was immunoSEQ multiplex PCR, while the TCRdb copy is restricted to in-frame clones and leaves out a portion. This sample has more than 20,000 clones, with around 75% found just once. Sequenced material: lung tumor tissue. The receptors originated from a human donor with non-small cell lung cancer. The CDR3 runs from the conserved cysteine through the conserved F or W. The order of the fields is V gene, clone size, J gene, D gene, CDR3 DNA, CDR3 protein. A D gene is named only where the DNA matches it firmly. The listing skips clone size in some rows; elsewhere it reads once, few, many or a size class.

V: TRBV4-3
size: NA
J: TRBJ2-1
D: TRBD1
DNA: TGCGCCAGCAGCCTAGACAGGGAACGCGAGCAGTTCTTC
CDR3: CASSLDREREQFF

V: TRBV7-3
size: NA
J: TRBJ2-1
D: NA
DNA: TGTGCCAGCAGCTTAACGGGGGCCTACAATGAGCAGTTCTTC
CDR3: CASSLTGAYNEQFF

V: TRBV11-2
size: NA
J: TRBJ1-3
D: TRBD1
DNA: TGTGCCAGCAGCTTAGCCTCCGGGACAGGCGATACCTCTGGAAACACCATATATTTT
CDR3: CASSLASGTGDTSGNTIYF

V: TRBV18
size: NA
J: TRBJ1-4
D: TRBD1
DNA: TGTGCCAGCTCACCACCTACCGGGACAGGGAATGAAAAACTGTTTTTT
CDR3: CASSPPTGTGNEKLFF

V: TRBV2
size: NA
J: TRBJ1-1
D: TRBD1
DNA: TGTGCCAGCATTTGGCAGGGGGAGAACACTGAAGCTTTCTTT
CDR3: CASIWQGENTEAFF

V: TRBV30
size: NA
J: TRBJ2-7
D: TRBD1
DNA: TGTGCGGAGGGGGGGGACAGGGCTGGCGAGCAGTACTTC
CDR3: CAEGGDRAGEQYF

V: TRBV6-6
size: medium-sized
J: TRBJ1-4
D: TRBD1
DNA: TGTGCCTCGATTGACAGGGGTGAGAATGAAAAACTGTTTTTT
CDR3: CASIDRGENEKLFF

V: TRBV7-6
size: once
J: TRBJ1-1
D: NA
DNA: TGTGCCAGCAGCTTACGACCAGGGGTGGTTGAAGCTTTCTTT
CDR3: CASSLRPGVVEAFF

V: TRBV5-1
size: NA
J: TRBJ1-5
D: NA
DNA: TGCGCCAGCAGCTTGGATCGGGGGGGCGATGAGTACGGCAATCAGCCCCAGCATTTT
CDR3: CASSLDRGGDEYGNQPQHF

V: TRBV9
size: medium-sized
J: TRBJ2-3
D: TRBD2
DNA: TGTGCCAGCAGCGCTTGGACTAGCGGGGGTTCAGATACGCAGTATTTT
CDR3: CASSAWTSGGSDTQYF

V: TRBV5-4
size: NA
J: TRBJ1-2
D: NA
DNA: TGTGCCAGCAGCTTAAGGTCAATTATGAACATCTATGGCTACACCTTC
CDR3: CASSLRSIMNIYGYTF

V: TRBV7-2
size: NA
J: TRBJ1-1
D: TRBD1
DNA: TGTGCCAGCAGCCCGACAGGGGGCCCCACTGAAGCTTTCTTT
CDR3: CASSPTGGPTEAFF

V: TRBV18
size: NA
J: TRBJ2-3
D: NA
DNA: TGTGCCAGCTCACCTATAAGCGGCACAGATACGCAGTATTTT
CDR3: CASSPISGTDTQYF

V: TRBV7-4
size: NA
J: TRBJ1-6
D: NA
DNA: TGTGCCAGCAGCTTAACTTATCGGGAGTCCAATAATTCACCCCTCCACTTT
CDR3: CASSLTYRESNNSPLHF

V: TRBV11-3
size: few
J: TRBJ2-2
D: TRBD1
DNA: TGTGCCAGCAGCCCTAGACAGGGAGACACCGGGGAGCTGTTTTTT
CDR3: CASSPRQGDTGELFF

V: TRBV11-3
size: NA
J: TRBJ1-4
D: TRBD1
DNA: TGTGCCAGCAGCCGACAGGGGGCAAATGAAAAACTGTTTTTT
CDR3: CASSRQGANEKLFF

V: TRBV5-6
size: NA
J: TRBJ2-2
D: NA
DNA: TGTGCCAGCACCCGGCCAGGGCTGGCGACCGGGGAGCTGTTTTTT
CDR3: CASTRPGLATGELFF

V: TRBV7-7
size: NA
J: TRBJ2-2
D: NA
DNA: TGTGCCAGCAGCGAAAACAGGGATCTACTGAACACCGGGGAGCTGTTTTTT
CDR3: CASSENRDLLNTGELFF

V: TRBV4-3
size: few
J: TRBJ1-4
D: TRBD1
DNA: TGCGCCAGCAGCCAAGACCCCGGGACAGGGGATGAAAAACTGTTTTTT
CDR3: CASSQDPGTGDEKLFF

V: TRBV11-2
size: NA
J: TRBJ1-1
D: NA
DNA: TGTGCCAGCAGCTTAGAGAGTGACAGTCGAACTGAAGCTTTCTTT
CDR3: CASSLESDSRTEAFF

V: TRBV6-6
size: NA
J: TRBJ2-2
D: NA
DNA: TGTGCCAGCAGGGGGCCCGGAGGGGTCACCGGGGAGCTGTTTTTT
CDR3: CASRGPGGVTGELFF

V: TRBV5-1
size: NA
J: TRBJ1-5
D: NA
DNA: TGCGCCAGCAGCTTGGAGTCGGGGAGCAATCAGCCCCAGCATTTT
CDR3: CASSLESGSNQPQHF

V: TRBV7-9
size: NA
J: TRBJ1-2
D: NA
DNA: TGTGCCAGCAGCCTTAAAGGGACCCTAGGGGGCTACACCTTC
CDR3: CASSLKGTLGGYTF

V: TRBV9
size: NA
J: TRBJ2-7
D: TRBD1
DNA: TGTGCCAGCAGCGTAGGACAGGGGAAGATGGAGCAGTACTTC
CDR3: CASSVGQGKMEQYF

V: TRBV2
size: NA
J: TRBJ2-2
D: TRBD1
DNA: TGTGCCAGCAGCGAGACAGGGGCGACCGGGGAGCTGTTTTTT
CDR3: CASSETGATGELFF

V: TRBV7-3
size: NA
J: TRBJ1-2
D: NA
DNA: TGTGCCAGCAGCCCCGTAGGGGACGGCTATGGCTACACCTTC
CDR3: CASSPVGDGYGYTF

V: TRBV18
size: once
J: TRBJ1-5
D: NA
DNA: TGTGCCAGCTCGTTAGATAGGAGTCAGCCCCAGCATTTT
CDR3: CASSLDRSQPQHF

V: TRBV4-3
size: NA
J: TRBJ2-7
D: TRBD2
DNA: TGCGCCAGCAGCCAAGATGCGGGGGGTACGCCCTACGAGCAGTACTTC
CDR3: CASSQDAGGTPYEQYF

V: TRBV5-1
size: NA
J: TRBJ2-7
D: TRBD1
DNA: TGCGCCAGCAGCTTGGGGACAGGGTCCTCCTACGAGCAGTACTTC
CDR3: CASSLGTGSSYEQYF

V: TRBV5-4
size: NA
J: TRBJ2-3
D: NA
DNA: TGTGCCAGCAGCGACAGGACTCAGGGGCCAGATACGCAGTATTTT
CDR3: CASSDRTQGPDTQYF

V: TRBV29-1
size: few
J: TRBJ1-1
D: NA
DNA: TGCAGCGCTCTCCTTCGTGAGGGCACTGAAGCTTTCTTT
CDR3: CSALLREGTEAFF

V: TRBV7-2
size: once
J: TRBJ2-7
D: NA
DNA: TGTGCCAGCAGCTTAGGGCAACGGACCAACGAGCAGTACTTC
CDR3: CASSLGQRTNEQYF

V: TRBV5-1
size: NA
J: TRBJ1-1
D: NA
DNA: TGCGCCAGCAGCTCTCAGGGGTACACTGAAGCTTTCTTT
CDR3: CASSSQGYTEAFF

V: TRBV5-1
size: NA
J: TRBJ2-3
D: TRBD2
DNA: TGCGCCAGCAGCCCGATAGCGGGGGGTTCCACAGATACGCAGTATTTT
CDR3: CASSPIAGGSTDTQYF

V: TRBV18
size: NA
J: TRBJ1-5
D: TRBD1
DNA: TGTGCCAGCTCACCGCAGGGGGCGGGCCAGCCCCAGCATTTT
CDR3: CASSPQGAGQPQHF

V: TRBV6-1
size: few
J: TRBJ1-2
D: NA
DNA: TGTGCCAGCAGTGAAGCAAGGGCCCTTCGTGGCTACACCTTC
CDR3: CASSEARALRGYTF

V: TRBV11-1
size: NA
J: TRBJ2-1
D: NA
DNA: TGTGCCAGCAGCTTAGCGCTCCAGGGGAATGAGCAGTTCTTC
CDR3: CASSLALQGNEQFF

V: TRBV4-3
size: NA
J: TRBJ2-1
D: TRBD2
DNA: TGCGCCAGCAGCCACCTCTCCGGGACTAGTTCACATGAGCAGTTCTTC
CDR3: CASSHLSGTSSHEQFF

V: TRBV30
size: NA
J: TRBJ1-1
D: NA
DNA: TGTGCCTGGAGTATGGGGGGGCTGAACACTGAAGCTTTCTTT
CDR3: CAWSMGGLNTEAFF

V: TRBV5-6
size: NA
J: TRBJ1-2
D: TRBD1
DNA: TGTGCCAGCGGAGTAGGGACAGGGGTCTCCGGCTACACCTTC
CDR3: CASGVGTGVSGYTF

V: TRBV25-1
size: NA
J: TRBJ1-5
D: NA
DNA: TGTGCCAGCAGTGGGGGCGTCAATCAGCCCCAGCATTTT
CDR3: CASSGGVNQPQHF

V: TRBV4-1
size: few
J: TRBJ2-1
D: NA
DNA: TGCGCCAGCAGCCAAGAAAGGGGGCTTGGTAGCGGATACAATGAGCAGTTCTTC
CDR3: CASSQERGLGSGYNEQFF

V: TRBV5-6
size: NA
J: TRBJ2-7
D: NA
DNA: TGTGCCAGCAGCCGGGAGAGGGAGCAGTACTTC
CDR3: CASSREREQYF

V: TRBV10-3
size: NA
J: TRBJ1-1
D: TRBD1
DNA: TGTGCCATCAGTGAGGGGGGGACAGGGACTGAAGCTTTCTTT
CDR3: CAISEGGTGTEAFF

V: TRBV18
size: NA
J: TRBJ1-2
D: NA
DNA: TGTGCCAGCTCACCCACAGGGACCGACTATGGCTACACCTTC
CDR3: CASSPTGTDYGYTF

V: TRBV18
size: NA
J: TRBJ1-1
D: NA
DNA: TGTGCCAGCTCACCGGACATATCTAACGCTGAAGCTTTCTTT
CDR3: CASSPDISNAEAFF

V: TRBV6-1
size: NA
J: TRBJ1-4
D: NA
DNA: TGTGCCAGCAGGTCTCTCGGGGGGTGGGATGAAAAACTGTTTTTT
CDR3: CASRSLGGWDEKLFF

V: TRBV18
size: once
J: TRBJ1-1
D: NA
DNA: TGTGCCAGCTCACCACCGCAATTTTTTCCGCATGTGAACACTGAAGCTTTCTTT
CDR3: CASSPPQFFPHVNTEAFF

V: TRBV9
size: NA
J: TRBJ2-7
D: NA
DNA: TGTGCCAGCAGCGTAGGAGGTAGCGGAGGCTCCTACGAGCAGTACTTC
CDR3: CASSVGGSGGSYEQYF

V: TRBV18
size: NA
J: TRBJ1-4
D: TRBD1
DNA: TGTGCCAGCTCACGACTACAGGGGGATGGTAATGAAAAACTGTTTTTT
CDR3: CASSRLQGDGNEKLFF

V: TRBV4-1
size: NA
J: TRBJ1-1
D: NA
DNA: TGCGCCAGCAGCCAAGATGGGGTCCTTGGGGGCACTGAAGCTTTCTTT
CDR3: CASSQDGVLGGTEAFF

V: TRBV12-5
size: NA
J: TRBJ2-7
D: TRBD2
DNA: TGTGCTAGTGGACCGACGGGGGGAAAGTCCTACGAGCAGTACTTC
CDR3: CASGPTGGKSYEQYF

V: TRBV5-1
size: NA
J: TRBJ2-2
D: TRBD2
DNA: TGCGCCAGCATCTTTGGGACTACCTACACCGGGGAGCTGTTTTTT
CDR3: CASIFGTTYTGELFF

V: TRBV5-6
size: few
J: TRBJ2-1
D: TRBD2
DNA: TGTGCCAGCGATGGGACTGGACTAGTCCGAAGCCATGAGCAGTTCTTC
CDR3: CASDGTGLVRSHEQFF

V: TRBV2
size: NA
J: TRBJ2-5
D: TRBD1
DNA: TGTGCCAGCGCAAGGGGGCAACAAGAGACCCAGTACTTC
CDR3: CASARGQQETQYF

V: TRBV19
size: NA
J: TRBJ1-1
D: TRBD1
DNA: TGTGCCAGTAGTATCTCCGGACAGGTGAACACTGAAGCTTTCTTT
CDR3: CASSISGQVNTEAFF

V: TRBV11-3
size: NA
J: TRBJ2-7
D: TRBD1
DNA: TGTGCCAGCAGCTTAGGTGTGACAGGGTGGTACGAGCAGTACTTC
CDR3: CASSLGVTGWYEQYF

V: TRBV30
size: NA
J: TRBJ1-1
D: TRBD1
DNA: TGTGCCTTGACAGGGGTGTTCATTGCTTTCTTT
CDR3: CALTGVFIAFF

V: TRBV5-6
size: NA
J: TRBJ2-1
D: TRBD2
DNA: TGTGCCAGCAGCGACAGTAGCGGGGGGGCCGTCAATGAGCAGTTCTTC
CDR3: CASSDSSGGAVNEQFF

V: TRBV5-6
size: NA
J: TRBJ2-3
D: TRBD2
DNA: TGTGCCAGCAGCTTGGCGGGGGGGTTCACAGATACGCAGTATTTT
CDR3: CASSLAGGFTDTQYF